This entry describes one T cell receptor beta chain. The antigen remains unidentified. This may be a read error, as it is one base from a much larger clone. There were TCR beta CDR3 regions amplified from RNA transcripts. Carried out on the TCR CDR3, a first-round RT-PCR used the HTBI primer set. TCRdb re-analysed the multiplex PCR reads in MiXCR, keeping a single row per CDR3 protein. The sample has a few hundred thousand distinct CDR3 sequences; approximately 25% are singletons. Uncontrolled infection, other autoimmune disease, pregnancy and lactation each barred patients from inclusion. These data originate in a study of T cells in Graves' hyperthyroidism and ophthalmopathy. The study, taken as a whole, reports: Ophthalmopathy was distinguished from stable hyperthyroidism by 13 V-J signatures.

The CDR3 sequence is 16 residues long. CDR1 and CDR2 from the germline V gene are KGHDR and SFDVKD. This chain uses TRBV24-1 with TRBJ2-1, with 9 bases identical to TRBD2. This TCR was sampled from a man aged 50-59 years with Graves' hyperthyroidism. The sample consisted of blood. CDR3: CATSDMGLARGNEQLF. In DNA form, the CDR3 reads TGTGCCACCAGTGACATGGGACTAGCAAGAGGGAATGAGCAGCTCTTC.